This T cell receptor (beta chain) originates from a study of cytomegalovirus exposure and HLA in healthy donors. PCR employed 60 Vbeta and 13 Jbeta primers. Only in-frame clones appear in the TCRdb table, and some are missing; sequencing was by immunoSEQ multiplex PCR. The sample consists of 150,000 to 200,000 clones, about four fifths of them appearing once. The CDR3 is 12 amino acids. Deletions cut 5 bases from V and 6 bases from J, with 10 bases between. The V gene's germline CDR1 is SEHNR and CDR2 FQNEAQ (reference sequence). Sequencing used PBMCs. The clonotype comes from a woman under 40 in good health and CMV-seropositive. The chain combines TRBV7-9 with TRBJ1-1; possible D gene TRBD1, 5 bases. The chain's CDR3 is CASSPGRAEAFF. The CDR3 DNA reads TGTGCCAGCAGCCCCGGCAGGGCTGAAGCTTTCTTT.